This T cell receptor beta chain was observed in a study of blood T cell repertoires in COVID-19. Study context: Collection of acute and convalescent COVID-19 samples took place in the United States, Italy and Spain. In each case, the material was cDNA or gDNA derived from T cells, B-cell-depleted T cells, or PBMCs.

Germline values: CDR1 SQVTM, CDR2 ANQGSEA. CDR3 length equals 13 residues. Trimming left V 5 bases short and J 2 bases short, with 13 bases between. The data were produced by immunoSEQ multiplex PCR, yet TCRdb's version contains in-frame clones alone and is incomplete. The data contain 130,000 or so clones, roughly 79% of them singletons. The chain has TRBV29-1 and TRBJ2-7; D is possibly TRBD2 (6 bases). The sequenced material came from peripheral blood. The TCR comes from a man aged 80 or over with acute or convalescent COVID-19. The CDR3 spells CSVKSGVTYEQYF. CDR3 bases: TGCAGCGTTAAATCGGGGGTCACCTACGAGCAGTACTTC.